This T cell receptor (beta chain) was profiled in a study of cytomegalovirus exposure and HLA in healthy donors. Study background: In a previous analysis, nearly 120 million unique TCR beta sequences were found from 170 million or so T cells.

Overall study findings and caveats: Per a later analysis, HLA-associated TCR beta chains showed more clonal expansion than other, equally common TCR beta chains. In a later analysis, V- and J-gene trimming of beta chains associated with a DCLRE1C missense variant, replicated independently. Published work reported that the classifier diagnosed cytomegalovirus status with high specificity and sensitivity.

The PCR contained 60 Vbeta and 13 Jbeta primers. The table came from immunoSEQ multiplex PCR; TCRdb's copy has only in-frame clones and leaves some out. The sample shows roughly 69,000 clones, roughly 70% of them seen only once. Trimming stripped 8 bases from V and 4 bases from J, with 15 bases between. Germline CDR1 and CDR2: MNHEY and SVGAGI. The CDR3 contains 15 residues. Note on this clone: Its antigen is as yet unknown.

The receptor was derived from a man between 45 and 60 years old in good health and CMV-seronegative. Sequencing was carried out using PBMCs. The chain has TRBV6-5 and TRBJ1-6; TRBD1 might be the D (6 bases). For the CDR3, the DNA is TGTGCCAGCGCCGGGTCGGACAGATATAATTCACCCCTCCACTTT. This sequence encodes CASAGSDRYNSPLHF.